This T cell receptor beta chain is from a study of response to subunit inactivated influenza vaccine. V lost 7 bases, J lost 8 bases, and 19 bases stayed unmatched. Germline V gives CDR1 KGHDR, CDR2 SFDVKD. The CDR3 loop spans 17 amino acids. Ten or more counts support this clonotype. The antigen remains unidentified. Study-wide points: Few additional T cells are recruited per seasonal influenza vaccination, authors suggested.

TCRdb re-called the RT-PCR reads through MiXCR, storing one row per CDR3 protein. The table has around 160,000 distinct CDR3 sequences, under 13% seen once. This specimen consisted of non-naive T cells sorted from PBMCs, obtained about 40 days after vaccination. The clonotype originates from a man between 45 and 60 years old who received an inactivated influenza vaccine. The rearrangement uses TRBV24-1 and TRBJ2-1; 7 bases are shared with TRBD2. CDR3 in DNA: TGTGCCACCAGGGGGTCGGTTGGTGCGGGAGAGGCTCATGAGCAGTTCTTC. Protein: CATRGSVGAGEAHEQFF.